This passage covers 11 T cell receptor beta chains from one sample sequenced in a study of T cell clones after liver transplantation. Sequenced by immunoSEQ multiplex PCR; TCRdb stores in-frame clones only, minus some. The sample includes approximately 18,000 clones, around 89% of them seen just once. Source: CD8+ T cells from blood, taken 45 to 46 months after liver transplant. The receptor source for this set is a human patient who received a liver transplant. Some T cells may be provided by the graft donor.

The genes are TRBV28 and TRBJ1-4, with D possibly being TRBD1 (6 bases). The germline V gene encodes CDR1 MDHEN and CDR2 SYDVKM. The CDR3 is made up of 14 amino acids. V gave up 6 bases and J gave up 4 bases, with 12 bases separating them. This chain's CDR3 is CASSPGQLNEKLFF. DNA for the CDR3: TGTGCCAGCAGCCCTGGACAGCTTAATGAAAAACTGTTTTTT. Full variable domain (rest looked up from reference TRBV28 and TRBJ1-4): DVKVTQSSRYLVKRTGEKVFLECVQDMDHENMFWYRQDPGLGLRLIYFSYDVKMKEKGDIPEGYSVSREKKERFSLILESASTNQTSMYLCASSPGQLNEKLFFGSGTQLSVL.

V is TRBV9 and J is TRBJ2-7; D might be TRBD1 (5 bases). Trimming removed 0 bases at V and 0 bases at J, with 10 bases between. Germline V lookup: CDR1 SGDLS, CDR2 YYNGEE. The CDR3 consists of 15 residues. The CDR3 bases are TGTGCCAGCAGCGTAGGGGGCAGCCCCTCCTACGAGCAGTACTTC. This sequence encodes CASSVGGSPSYEQYF. The variable domain in full, completed from reference TRBV9 and TRBJ2-7, reads DSGVTQTPKHLITATGQRVTLRCSPRSGDLSVYWYQQSLDQGLQFLIQYYNGEERAKGNILERFSAQQFPDLHSELNLSSLELGDSALYFCASSVGGSPSYEQYFGPGTRLTVT.

V and J are TRBV13 and TRBJ2-2; D remains unclear. Looked up from germline, CDR1 is PRHDT and CDR2 is FYEKMQ (reference sequence). CDR3 length equals 14 residues. The V gene lost 5 bases and the J gene lost 4 bases, with 11 bases spanning the gap. The CDR3 is CASSILSATGELFF. The DNA of the CDR3 is TGTGCCAGCAGCATACTTTCGGCCACCGGGGAGCTGTTTTTT.

The chain couples TRBV5-4 to TRBJ2-7, with D perhaps assigned TRBD1 or TRBD2 (5 bases each). Trimming cost V 2 bases and J 3 bases, with 15 bases left between them. This CDR3 comprises 15 residues. The germline V gene has CDR1 SGHNT and CDR2 YYREEE (reference sequence). DNA of the CDR3: TGTGCCAGCAGCTTCCCCGGGACCGGAGACTACGAGCAGTACTTC. Its translation: CASSFPGTGDYEQYF.

The sample holds one count of this clone. The J gene is TRBJ1-1, the V gene TRBV28; D is uncertain. Per germline, CDR1 MDHEN and CDR2 SYDVKM. This CDR3 is 13 amino acids long. V lost 5 bases, J lost 3 bases, and 10 bases lay in between. The CDR3 region has the DNA TGTGCCAGCAGTCCCCCCCCAGACACTGAAGCTTTCTTT. Amino acids: CASSPPPDTEAFF.

The rearrangement uses TRBV19 and TRBJ2-7, with D perhaps matching TRBD1 (6 bases). Germline V gene data show CDR1 as LNHDA and CDR2 as SQIVND (reference sequence). The CDR3 has 13 amino acids. V was shortened by 4 bases and J by 2 bases, with 9 bases between the two germline ends. CDR3 sequence reads: CASSTGQPYEQYF. As DNA, the CDR3 is TGTGCCAGTAGTACAGGACAGCCCTACGAGCAGTACTTC.

The chain links TRBV5-1 to TRBJ2-2; D not certain. V was clipped by 4 bases and J by 6 bases, with 13 bases between them. Germline values: CDR1 SGHRS, CDR2 YFSETQ. The CDR3 runs 14 residues. The CDR3 reads CASSPSGVPGELFF. DNA of the CDR3: TGCGCCAGCAGCCCCTCTGGGGTCCCCGGGGAGCTGTTTTTT.

The count of this clone is one. The CDR3 nucleotides read TGTGCCAGCAGCGTACCGGGAGGCTACACCTTC. Protein product: CASSVPGGYTF. The genes are TRBV9 and TRBJ1-2; D is undetermined. This CDR3 is built from 11 residues. CDR1 and CDR2 from the germline V gene are SGDLS and YYNGEE. V lost 1 base to trimming and J lost 8 bases, with 6 bases between them. Filled out from reference TRBV9 and TRBJ1-2, the complete variable domain reads DSGVTQTPKHLITATGQRVTLRCSPRSGDLSVYWYQQSLDQGLQFLIQYYNGEERAKGNILERFSAQQFPDLHSELNLSSLELGDSALYFCASSVPGGYTFGSGTRLTVV.

CDR3: CASEGLAGAADTQYF. Here the CDR3 DNA reads TGTGCAAGCGAGGGACTAGCGGGAGCAGCAGATACGCAGTATTTT. The J gene is TRBJ2-3, the V gene TRBV11-3; 14 bases align to TRBD2. The CDR3 has 15 residues. The germline gives CDR1 SGHNT, CDR2 YENEEA.

This clone was detected only a few times. The CDR3 loop reads CASSPEPRLAGDETGELFF. The CDR3 nucleotides read TGCGCCAGCAGCCCCGAACCCCGGCTAGCGGGAGATGAGACCGGGGAGCTGTTTTTT. The chain recombines TRBV4-3 with TRBJ2-2; 10 bases agree with TRBD2. Trimming removed 4 bases from V and 5 bases from J; junction bases left unmatched: 16. In germline, CDR1 is LGHNA, CDR2 YSLEER. This CDR3 spans 19 amino acids.

The DNA of the CDR3 is TGTGCCAGCAGTTTGCTAGCGGGGAGCTACGAGCAGTACTTC. Translating gives CASSLLAGSYEQYF. The chain is built from TRBV28 and TRBJ2-7, with 9 positions matching TRBD2. Losses at the gene ends were 3 bases for V and 3 bases for J; bases not matched to a gene: 3. Germline lookup yields CDR1 MDHEN and CDR2 SYDVKM. This CDR3 region has 14 residues.